The T cell receptor (beta chain) under discussion was sequenced for a study of beta chain features in type 1 diabetes. Study results and limitations: Shortening that was moderate but significant affected the TCRB CDR3s of Type 1 diabetes patients in all four CD4+ subsets.

The germline gives CDR1 SGHDT, CDR2 YYEEEE. This CDR3 contains 14 residues. V lost 2 bases and J lost 4, with 11 bases in between. Expressed TCRB transcripts were sequenced because the isolated RNA had all been reverse transcribed beforehand. Assay used: immunoSEQ multiplex PCR; TCRdb lists only in-frame clones, some missing. Of about 340,000 clones in the sample, about a tenth were seen once. Worth noting for this clone: The antigen is undetermined.

Input material: central memory CD4+ T cells from blood. The clonotype comes from a man under 40 with type 1 diabetes. The V and J genes are TRBV5-6 and TRBJ2-3; D possibly uses TRBD1 or TRBD2 (6 bases each). In DNA, the CDR3 is TGTGCCAGCAGCTTTGAGGGGGGAGCAGATACGCAGTATTTT. Its translation is CASSFEGGADTQYF.